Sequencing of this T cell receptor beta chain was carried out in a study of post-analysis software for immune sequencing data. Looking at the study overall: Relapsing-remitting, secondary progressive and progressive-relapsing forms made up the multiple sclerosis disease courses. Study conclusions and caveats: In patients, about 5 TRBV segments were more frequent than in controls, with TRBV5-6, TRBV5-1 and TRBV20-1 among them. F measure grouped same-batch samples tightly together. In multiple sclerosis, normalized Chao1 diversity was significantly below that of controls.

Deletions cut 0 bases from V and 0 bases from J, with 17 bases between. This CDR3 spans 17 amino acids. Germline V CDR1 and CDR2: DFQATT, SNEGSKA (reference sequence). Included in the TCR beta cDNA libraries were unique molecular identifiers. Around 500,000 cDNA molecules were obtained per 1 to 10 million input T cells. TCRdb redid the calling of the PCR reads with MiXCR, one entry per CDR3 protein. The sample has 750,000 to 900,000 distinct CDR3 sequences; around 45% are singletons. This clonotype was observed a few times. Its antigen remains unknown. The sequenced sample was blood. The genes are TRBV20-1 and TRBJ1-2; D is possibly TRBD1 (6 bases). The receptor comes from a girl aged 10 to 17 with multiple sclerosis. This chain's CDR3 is CSARDGGLHRANYGYTF. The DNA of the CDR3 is TGCAGTGCTAGAGATGGGGGCCTTCATAGGGCTAACTATGGCTACACCTTC.